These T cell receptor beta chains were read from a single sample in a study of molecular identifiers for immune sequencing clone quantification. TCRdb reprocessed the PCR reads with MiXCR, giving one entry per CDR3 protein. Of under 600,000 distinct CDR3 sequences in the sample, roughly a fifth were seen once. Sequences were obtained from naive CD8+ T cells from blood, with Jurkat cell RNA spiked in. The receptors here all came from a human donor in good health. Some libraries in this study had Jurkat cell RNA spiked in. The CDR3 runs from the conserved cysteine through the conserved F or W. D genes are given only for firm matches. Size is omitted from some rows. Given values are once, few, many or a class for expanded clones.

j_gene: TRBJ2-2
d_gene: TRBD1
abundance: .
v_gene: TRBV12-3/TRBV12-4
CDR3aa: CASSLAGTGAGGELFF
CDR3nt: TGTGCCAGCAGTTTAGCAGGCACAGGGGCGGGCGGGGAGCTGTTTTTT

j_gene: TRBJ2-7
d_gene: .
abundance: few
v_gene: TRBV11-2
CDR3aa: CASSLDRGRSPPIIPIYEQYF
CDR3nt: TGTGCCAGCAGCTTAGACCGCGGGCGTTCCCCCCCTATTATTCCTATCTACGAGCAGTACTTC

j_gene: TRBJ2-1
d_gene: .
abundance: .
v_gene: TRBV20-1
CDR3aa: CSATKKDWRARYNEQFF
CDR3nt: TGCAGTGCTACAAAAAAGGACTGGAGGGCGAGGTACAATGAGCAGTTCTTC

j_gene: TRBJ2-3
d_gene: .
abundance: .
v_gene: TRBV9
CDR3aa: CASSVGLRAADTQYF
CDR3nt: TGTGCCAGCAGCGTAGGGCTCAGGGCCGCAGATACGCAGTATTTT

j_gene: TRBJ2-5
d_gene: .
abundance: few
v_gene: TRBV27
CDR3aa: CASSILGSRETQYF
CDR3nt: TGTGCCAGCAGTATCCTAGGTTCCAGGGAGACCCAGTACTTC

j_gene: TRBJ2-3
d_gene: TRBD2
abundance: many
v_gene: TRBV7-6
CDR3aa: CASSSGGSGVPDTQYF
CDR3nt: TGTGCCAGCAGCTCCGGGGGTAGCGGGGTCCCAGATACGCAGTATTTT

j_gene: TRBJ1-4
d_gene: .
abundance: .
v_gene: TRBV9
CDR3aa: CASSVGGYDEKLFF
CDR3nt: TGTGCCAGCAGCGTAGGAGGGTATGATGAAAAACTGTTTTTT

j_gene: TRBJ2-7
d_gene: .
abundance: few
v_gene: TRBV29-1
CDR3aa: CSVEPGGGTCEQYF
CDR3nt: TGCAGCGTGGAGCCGGGGGGCGGAACATGCGAGCAGTACTTC

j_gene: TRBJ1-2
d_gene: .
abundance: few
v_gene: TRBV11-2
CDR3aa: CASSQGQGYYGYTF
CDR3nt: TGTGCCAGCAGTCAAGGGCAGGGCTACTATGGCTACACCTTC

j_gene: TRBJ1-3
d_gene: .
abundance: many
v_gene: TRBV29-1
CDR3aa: CSVELWGAEGNTIYF
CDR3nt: TGCAGCGTTGAGTTGTGGGGGGCTGAAGGAAACACCATATATTTT

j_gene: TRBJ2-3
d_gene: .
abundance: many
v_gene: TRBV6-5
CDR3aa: CASSYSHRAEEDTQYF
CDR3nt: TGTGCCAGCAGTTACTCGCATAGGGCCGAGGAGGATACGCAGTATTTT

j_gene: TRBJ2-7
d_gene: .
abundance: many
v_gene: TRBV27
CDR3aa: CASSPGTKAYEQYF
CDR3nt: TGTGCCAGCAGTCCCGGGACCAAAGCCTACGAGCAGTACTTC

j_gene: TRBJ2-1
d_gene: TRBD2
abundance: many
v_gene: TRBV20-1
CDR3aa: CSASSLAGGMDEQFF
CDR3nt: TGCAGTGCTAGTAGTCTAGCGGGGGGAATGGATGAGCAGTTCTTC

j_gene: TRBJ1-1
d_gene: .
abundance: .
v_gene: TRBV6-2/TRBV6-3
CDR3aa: CASSYSVRGAWTEAFF
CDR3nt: TGTGCCAGCAGTTACTCAGTTCGGGGGGCATGGACTGAAGCTTTCTTT

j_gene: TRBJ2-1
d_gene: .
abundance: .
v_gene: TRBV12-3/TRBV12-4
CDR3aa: CASSYGTPNNEQFF
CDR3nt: TGTGCCAGCAGTTATGGGACACCCAACAATGAGCAGTTCTTC

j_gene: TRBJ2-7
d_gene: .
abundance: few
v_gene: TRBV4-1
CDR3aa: CASSQVSGSYEQYF
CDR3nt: TGCGCCAGCAGCCAAGTCTCAGGATCCTACGAGCAGTACTTC

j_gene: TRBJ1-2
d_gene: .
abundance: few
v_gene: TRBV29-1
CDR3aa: CSVEDLIPGANYGYTF
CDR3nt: TGCAGCGTTGAAGATCTTATCCCAGGGGCTAACTATGGCTACACCTTC

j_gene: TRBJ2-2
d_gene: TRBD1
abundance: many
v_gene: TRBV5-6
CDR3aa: CASGLRGQGITGELFF
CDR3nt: TGTGCCAGCGGACTCCGAGGACAGGGTATCACCGGGGAGCTGTTTTTT

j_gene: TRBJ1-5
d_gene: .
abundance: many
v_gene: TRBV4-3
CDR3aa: CASEGDSVSNQPQHF
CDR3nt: TGCGCCAGCGAGGGGGATTCTGTTAGCAATCAGCCCCAGCATTTT

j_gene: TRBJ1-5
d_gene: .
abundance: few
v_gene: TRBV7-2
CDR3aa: CASRMGVGSNQPQHF
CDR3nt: TGTGCCAGTAGGATGGGGGTAGGGAGCAATCAGCCCCAGCATTTT

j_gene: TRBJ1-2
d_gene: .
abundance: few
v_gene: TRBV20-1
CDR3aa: CSAPTGTSSKFGYTF
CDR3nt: TGCAGTGCCCCGACCGGGACTTCGTCAAAATTTGGCTACACCTTC

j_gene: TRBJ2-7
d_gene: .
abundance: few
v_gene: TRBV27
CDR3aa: CASSYKVGYEQYF
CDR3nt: TGTGCCAGCAGTTATAAAGTGGGCTACGAGCAGTACTTC

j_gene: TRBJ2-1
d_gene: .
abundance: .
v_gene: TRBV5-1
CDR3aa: CASTPGAGYGNEQFF
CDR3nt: TGCGCCAGCACCCCCGGGGCAGGGTATGGCAATGAGCAGTTCTTC

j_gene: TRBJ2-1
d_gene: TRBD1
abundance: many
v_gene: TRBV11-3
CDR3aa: CASSFTGAYNEQFF
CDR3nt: TGTGCCAGCAGCTTTACAGGGGCGTACAATGAGCAGTTCTTC

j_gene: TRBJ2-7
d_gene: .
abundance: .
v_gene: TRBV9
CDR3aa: CASSPDGFLNEQYF
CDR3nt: TGTGCCAGCAGCCCGGACGGATTCCTGAACGAGCAGTACTTC

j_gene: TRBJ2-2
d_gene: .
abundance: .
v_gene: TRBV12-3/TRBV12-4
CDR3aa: CASSTLMGGANTGELFF
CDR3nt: TGTGCCAGCAGTACACTCATGGGCGGCGCAAACACCGGGGAGCTGTTTTTT

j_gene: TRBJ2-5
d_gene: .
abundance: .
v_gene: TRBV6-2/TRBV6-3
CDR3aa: CASSYPALAETQYF
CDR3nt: TGTGCCAGCAGTTACCCGGCCTTGGCAGAGACCCAGTACTTC

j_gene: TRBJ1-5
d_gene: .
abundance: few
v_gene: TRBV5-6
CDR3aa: CASSTNTQPQHF
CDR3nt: TGTGCCAGCAGCACTAATACTCAGCCCCAGCATTTT

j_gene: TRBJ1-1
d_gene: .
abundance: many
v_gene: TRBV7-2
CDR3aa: CASSAPLRVGDTEAFF
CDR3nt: TGTGCCAGCAGCGCCCCCTTGAGGGTAGGGGACACTGAAGCTTTCTTT

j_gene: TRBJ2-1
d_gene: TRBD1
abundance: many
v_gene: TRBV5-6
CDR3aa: CASSPRTGAFYEQFF
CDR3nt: TGTGCCAGCAGCCCACGGACAGGGGCGTTCTATGAGCAGTTCTTC

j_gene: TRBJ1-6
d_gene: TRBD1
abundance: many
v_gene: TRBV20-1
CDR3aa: CSARDETGGYSPLHF
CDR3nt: TGCAGTGCTAGAGATGAAACAGGGGGATATTCACCCCTCCACTTT

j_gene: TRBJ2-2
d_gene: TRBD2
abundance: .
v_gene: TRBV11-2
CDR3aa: CASSSFRLAANTGELFF
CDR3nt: TGTGCCAGCAGCTCCTTTAGACTAGCGGCGAACACCGGGGAGCTGTTTTTT

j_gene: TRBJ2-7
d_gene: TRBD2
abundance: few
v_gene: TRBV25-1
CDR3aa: CASSEYSSGGGEQYF
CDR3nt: TGTGCCAGCAGTGAATATAGTAGCGGGGGAGGAGAGCAGTACTTC

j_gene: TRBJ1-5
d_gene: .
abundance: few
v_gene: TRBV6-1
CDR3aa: CASRRWDQPQHF
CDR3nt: TGTGCCAGCCGTAGGTGGGATCAGCCCCAGCATTTT

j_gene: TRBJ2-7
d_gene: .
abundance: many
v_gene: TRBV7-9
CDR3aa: CASSLGPGQVYEQYF
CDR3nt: TGTGCCAGCAGCTTAGGACCGGGACAAGTCTACGAGCAGTACTTC

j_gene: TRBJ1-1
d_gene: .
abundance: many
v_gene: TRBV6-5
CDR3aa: CASSYSQGAYTEAFF
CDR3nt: TGTGCCAGCAGTTACTCGCAGGGAGCGTACACTGAAGCTTTCTTT

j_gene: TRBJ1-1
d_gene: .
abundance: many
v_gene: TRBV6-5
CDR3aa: CASTKTERGEAFF
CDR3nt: TGTGCCAGCACCAAGACAGAGCGAGGTGAAGCTTTCTTT

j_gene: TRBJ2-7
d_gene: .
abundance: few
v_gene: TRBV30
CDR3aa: CAWSLFIDRSYEQYF
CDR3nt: TGTGCCTGGAGTCTGTTCATCGACCGATCCTACGAGCAGTACTTC

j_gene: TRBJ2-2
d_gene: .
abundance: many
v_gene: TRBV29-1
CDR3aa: CSVAGLNTGELFF
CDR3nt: TGCAGCGTTGCCGGCTTGAACACCGGGGAGCTGTTTTTT

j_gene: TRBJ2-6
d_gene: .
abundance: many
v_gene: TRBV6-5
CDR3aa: CASSYTRLRLGSGANVLTF
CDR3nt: TGTGCCAGCAGTTACACCCGACTCCGACTAGGGTCTGGGGCCAACGTCCTGACTTTC

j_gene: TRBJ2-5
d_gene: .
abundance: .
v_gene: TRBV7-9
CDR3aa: CASSGVVQETRYF
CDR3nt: TGTGCCAGTAGCGGAGTAGTCCAAGAGACCCGGTACTTC